This T cell receptor (beta chain) originates from a study of Graves' ophthalmopathy and Graves' hyperthyroidism. Study-level results: Thyroid clonotypes that were expanded above 0.001 frequency mostly also appeared in blood.

On this clonotype itself: Its specificity is unknown.

CDR3 length: 12 residues. Germline V CDR1 and CDR2: ENHRY, SYGVKD. Ophthalmopathy was moderately-to-severely active, CAS at least 3, NOSPECS at least 4, lasting under 3 months. Certain patients, namely those with other autoimmune diseases, uncontrolled infections, pregnancy or lactation, were excluded. From fresh peripheral blood, over 9 ml in volume, the PBMCs were obtained. RNA transcripts yielded amplified TCR beta CDR3 regions. HTBI primers were employed in first-round RT-PCR, then a second-round multiplex PCR followed. TCRdb re-analysed the multiplex PCR reads in MiXCR, keeping a single row per CDR3 protein. The table lists 200,000 to 250,000 distinct CDR3 sequences, approximately 21% of them singletons, with under 55% in the top ten.

This chain links TRBV10-3 with TRBJ1-2; no definite D call. The sample taken for sequencing was peripheral blood. This TCR was sampled from a woman aged 50 to 65 with Graves' ophthalmopathy. The CDR3 DNA reads as TGTGCATCGTCGGCTTCTAACTATGGCTACACCTTC. This encodes CASSASNYGYTF.